This entry lists 17 T cell receptor beta chains sequenced from one sample in a study of T cell responses to AZD1222 COVID-19 vaccine. Profiling relied on immunoSEQ multiplex PCR, and the TCRdb table lists in-frame clones only, not all of them. The data show 95,000 to 150,000 clones, around 80% seen once. Sequenced material: peripheral blood, taken 28 days after the second AZD1222 dose. The source is an adult who received the AZD1222 COVID-19 vaccine.

Written as DNA, the CDR3 is TGTGCCAGCAAAATAGGGACAGGGCCCTACAATGAGCAGTTCTTC. Encoded protein: CASKIGTGPYNEQFF. The J gene is TRBJ2-1, the V gene TRBV7-2; TRBD1 matches at 9 bases. With 7 bases clipped from V and 2 bases from J, the junction kept 6 bases outside the gene matches. CDR1 and CDR2 from the germline V gene are SGHTA and FQGNSA. The CDR3 runs to 15 residues. The entire variable domain, with the rest obtained from reference TRBV7-2 and TRBJ2-1, is as follows: GAGVSQSPSNKVTEKGKDVELRCDPISGHTALYWYRQSLGQGLEFLIYFQGNSAPDKSGLPSDRFSAERTGGSVSTLTIQRTQQEDSAVYLCASKIGTGPYNEQFFGPGTRLTVL.

V usage is TRBV6-2 or TRBV6-3 and J usage is TRBJ2-2; D unresolved. The CDR3 loop spans 15 amino acids. Germline V gene sequence: CDR1 MNHEY, CDR2 SVGEGT. Trimming took 5 bases from V and 8 from J, leaving 18 bases between them. DNA of the CDR3: TGTGCCAGCAGTCCCCCAACAGCGCGGTCGGGGGAGCTGTTTTTT. Encoded protein: CASSPPTARSGELFF.

The J gene is TRBJ2-3, the V gene TRBV4-3, with D perhaps TRBD1 (5 bases). V lost 4 bases, J lost 0 bases, and 14 bases lay in between. This CDR3 spans 16 amino acids. Germline-derived CDR1 and CDR2 are LGHNA and YSLEER. The CDR3: CASSPHRPRSTDTQYF. The CDR3 DNA reads as TGCGCCAGCAGCCCACACAGGCCCCGGAGCACAGATACGCAGTATTTT.

This chain uses TRBV24-1 with TRBJ1-2, with no clear D. V was trimmed by 11 bases and J by 6 bases, leaving 18 bases between them. The CDR3 totals 13 residues. CDR1 KGHDR and CDR2 SFDVKD come from the germline V gene. DNA of the CDR3: TGTGCCATCTCTAAGGGTCTCGGGGATGGCTACACCTTC. Amino acids: CAISKGLGDGYTF.

CDR3 sequence reads: CASRSGQGLSPLHF. DNA for the CDR3: TGTGCCAGCAGATCAGGACAGGGTCTTTCACCCCTCCACTTT. The chain recombines TRBV6-6 with TRBJ1-6; the match to TRBD1 covers 8 bases. Germline V gives CDR1 MNHNY, CDR2 SVGAGI (reference sequence). The V and J ends lost 6 bases and 9 bases, in that order; junction bases with no gene match: 7. CDR3 length: 14 residues.

DNA of the CDR3: TGCAGCGTTATTAGCGGGGTTGTTTACAATGAGCAGTTCTTC. Its protein is CSVISGVVYNEQFF. The rearrangement uses TRBV29-1 and TRBJ2-1, with TRBD2 identical over 8 bases. The CDR3 sequence is 14 residues long. V dropped 5 bases and J dropped 4; count of bases not matched to a gene: 7. Germline CDR1 and CDR2: SQVTM and ANQGSEA.

The sample holds one count of this clone. V and J are TRBV5-1 and TRBJ1-4, with 7 nucleotides matching TRBD1. Trimming at V came to 5 bases and at J to 10 bases, leaving 11 bases not matched to a gene. CDR3 size: 14 residues. CDR1 is SGHRS, CDR2 YFSETQ, per germline. This CDR3 reads CASRPGQAGGKLFF. The DNA for the CDR3 is TGCGCCAGCAGACCAGGACAGGCGGGAGGAAAACTGTTTTTT.

This rearrangement joins TRBV7-2 to TRBJ2-1; 11 bases align to TRBD2. Looked up from germline, CDR1 is SGHTA and CDR2 is FQGNSA. With 3 bases clipped from V and 5 bases from J, the junction kept 9 bases outside the gene matches. The CDR3 spans 17 residues. The CDR3 nucleotides read TGTGCCAGCAGCTTCCCCCCTCGACTAGCGGGGAACAATGAGCAGTTCTTC. It specifies CASSFPPRLAGNNEQFF.

The rearrangement uses TRBV21-1 and TRBJ2-6; whether TRBD1, the table's D call, matches the DNA was not checked. TRBV21-1 is given as a pseudogene. The CDR3 loop spans 19 amino acids. The chain's CDR3 is CASSTREDRGHSGANVLTF. CDR3 bases: TGTGCCAGCAGCACCCGTGAGGACAGGGGGCATTCTGGGGCCAACGTCCTGACTTTC.

The CDR3 DNA sequence: TGTGCCAGCACCCGCGGGGAAGGGCTGAGCACTGAAGCTTTCTTT. Translating gives CASTRGEGLSTEAFF. The rearrangement joins TRBV6-6 to TRBJ1-1; D unclear. Germline lookup yields CDR1 MNHNY and CDR2 SVGAGI (reference sequence). V shed 7 bases and J shed 4 bases, with 19 bases lying between them. There are 15 residues in the CDR3.

The chain employs TRBV10-3 and TRBJ1-1, with a tentative D call TRBD1 (5 bases). V dropped 6 bases and J dropped 5 bases, with 16 bases sitting between them. This CDR3 region has 14 residues. Germline V CDR1 and CDR2: ENHRY, SYGVKD. For the CDR3, the DNA is TGTGCCATCAGCCGGCAGGGAGGAGGGACTGAAGCTTTCTTT. It yields the protein CAISRQGGGTEAFF.

The rearrangement links TRBV10-3 to TRBJ1-6; D ambiguous. Trimming took off 4 bases at V and 4 bases at J, with 11 bases between the two ends. Germline V gene sequence: CDR1 ENHRY, CDR2 SYGVKD. The length of the CDR3 is 15 residues. The CDR3 bases are TGTGCCATCAGTGTAGCAGACCATTATAATTCACCCCTCCACTTT. This gives the protein CAISVADHYNSPLHF.

J is TRBJ2-7 and V is TRBV7-2; 7 nucleotides match TRBD1. Germline V gene lookup returns CDR1 SGHTA and CDR2 FQGNSA. The CDR3 is 15 residues long. Trimming took 1 base from V and 6 from J; bases not matched to a gene: 9. CDR3: CASSLVGTAASEQYF. The CDR3 DNA follows: TGTGCCAGCAGCTTAGTGGGGACAGCGGCGTCCGAGCAGTACTTC.

V and J are TRBV11-3 and TRBJ2-1; maybe TRBD1 (5 bases). CDR3 size: 13 residues. Germline CDR1 reads SGHNT; CDR2 reads YENEEA. V lost 1 base, J lost 6 bases, and 7 bases lay in between. DNA of the CDR3: TGTGCCAGCAGCTTAGGGGGCCTCAATGAGCAGTTCTTC. Its translation is CASSLGGLNEQFF.

The CDR3: CASSDPEQGRPNQPQHF. In DNA form, the CDR3 reads TGTGCCAGCAGTGATCCGGAACAGGGGCGCCCCAATCAGCCCCAGCATTTT. This chain joins TRBV2 and TRBJ1-5; 7 nucleotides agree with TRBD1. This CDR3 region has 17 residues. V lost 3 bases and J lost 3; bases outside the gene matches: 11. Germline loops: CDR1 SNHLY, CDR2 FYNNEI.

The V and J genes are TRBV7-9 and TRBJ2-7; D is perhaps TRBD2 (5 bases). V was shortened by 1 base and J by 3 bases, with 13 bases between the two germline ends. The V gene's germline CDR1 is SEHNR and CDR2 FQNEAQ (reference sequence). The CDR3 loop spans 15 amino acids. The CDR3: CASSLGEAADYEQYF. In DNA form, the CDR3 reads TGTGCCAGCAGCTTAGGGGAAGCGGCAGACTACGAGCAGTACTTC.

This chain uses TRBV4-1 with TRBJ1-2, with 8 nucleotides matching TRBD1. The V gene end was trimmed by 5 bases and the J gene end by 4 bases; junction bases not matched to a gene: 3. The CDR3 consists of 13 residues. From germline, CDR1 is MGHRA and CDR2 YSYEKL. This chain's CDR3 is CASSETGVYGYTF. The CDR3 DNA is TGCGCCAGCAGCGAGACAGGGGTCTATGGCTACACCTTC.